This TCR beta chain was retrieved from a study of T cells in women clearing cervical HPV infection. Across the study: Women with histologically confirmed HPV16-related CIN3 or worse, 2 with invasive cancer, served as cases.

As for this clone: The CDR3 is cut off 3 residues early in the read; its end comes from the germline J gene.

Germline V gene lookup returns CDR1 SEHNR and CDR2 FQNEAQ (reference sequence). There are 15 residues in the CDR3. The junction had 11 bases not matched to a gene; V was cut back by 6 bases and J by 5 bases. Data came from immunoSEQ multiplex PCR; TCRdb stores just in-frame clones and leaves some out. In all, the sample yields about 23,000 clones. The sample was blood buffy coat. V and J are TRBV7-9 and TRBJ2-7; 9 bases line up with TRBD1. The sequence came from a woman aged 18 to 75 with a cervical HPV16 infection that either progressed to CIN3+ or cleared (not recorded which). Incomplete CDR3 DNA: TGTGCCAGCAGTCGTACCCAACAGGGGGCAAACGAG. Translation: CASSRTQQGANE. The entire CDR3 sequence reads CASSRTQQGANEQYF.